Shown below are 32 T cell receptor beta chains from a single sample sequenced in a study of T cell changes during pregnancy in multiple sclerosis. Some clones are missing from TCRdb's copy, which holds only in-frame ones; the method was immunoSEQ multiplex PCR. The sample includes approximately 90,000 clones, less than 95% of them seen just once. Sequenced material: peripheral blood, taken before pregnancy. The receptor source for this set is a female donor with multiple sclerosis, enrolled in a pregnancy study.

The chain couples TRBV7-2 to TRBJ1-2, with TRBD1 as a possible D gene (6 bases). Germline V gene lookup returns CDR1 SGHTA and CDR2 FQGNSA. This CDR3 is built from 15 residues. Deletions cut 1 base from V and 2 bases from J, with 11 bases between. Written as DNA, the CDR3 is TGTGCCAGCAGCTTAGGAAGGGGGTTAAACTATGGCTACACCTTC. This translates into CASSLGRGLNYGYTF.

Only one count was recorded for this clone. J is TRBJ2-5 and V is TRBV7-6; 8 bases are a match to TRBD1. The V gene's germline CDR1 is SGHVS and CDR2 FNYEAQ. This CDR3 contains 15 residues. The J segment lost 7 bases and the V segment lost 7 bases, leaving 14 bases of the junction unmatched. The CDR3 nucleotides read TGTGCCAGCAACACTGGACAGGGAGGTGTAGTGACCCAGTACTTC. Its protein product is CASNTGQGGVVTQYF. Using reference TRBV7-6 and TRBJ2-5 for the parts outside the CDR3, the full variable domain is GAGVSQSPRYKVTKRGQDVALRCDPISGHVSLYWYRQALGQGPEFLTYFNYEAQQDKSGLPNDRFSAERPEGSISTLTIQRTEQRDSAMYRCASNTGQGGVVTQYFGPGTRLLVL.

The chain couples TRBV4-1 to TRBJ2-1, with TRBD2 matching over 11 bases. The CDR3 has 17 amino acids. From germline, CDR1 is MGHRA and CDR2 YSYEKL. V lost 4 bases to trimming and J lost 8 bases; unmatched junction nucleotides: 13. The CDR3 DNA reads TGCGCCAGCAGCCCCTTTAACCCTAGCGGGGGGCAGTATGAGCAGTTCTTC. It yields the protein CASSPFNPSGGQYEQFF.

The chain couples TRBV10-1 to TRBJ2-7, with TRBD1 matching over 7 bases. The trim removed 8 bases at V and 3 bases at J, leaving 7 bases unmatched. CDR3 length: 13 amino acids. CDR1 and CDR2 from the germline V gene are WNHNN and SYGVQD (reference sequence). The CDR3 loop is CASGGQYLYEQYF. In DNA, the CDR3 is TGCGCCAGCGGGGGACAGTACCTCTACGAGCAGTACTTC.

This clone occurred once. The chain is built from TRBV18 and TRBJ1-1; 7 nucleotides line up with TRBD1. V shed 0 bases, J shed 11 bases, and the junction held 3 bases outside the gene matches. Germline CDR1 is KGHSH and CDR2 is LQKENI. CDR3 length equals 12 residues. The CDR3 bases are TGTGCCAGCTCACCACCGGACAGGATGGCTTTCTTT. Amino acid sequence: CASSPPDRMAFF. The variable domain in full, completed from reference TRBV18 and TRBJ1-1, reads NAGVMQNPRHLVRRRGQEARLRCSPMKGHSHVYWYRQLPEEGLKFMVYLQKENIIDESGMPKERFSAEFPKEGPSILRIQQVVRGDSAAYFCASSPPDRMAFFGQGTRLTVV.

In DNA, the CDR3 is TGCGCCAGCAGCTTAATGGACAGGGGCGCCATGAACACTGAAGCTTTCTTT. Protein product: CASSLMDRGAMNTEAFF. The J gene is TRBJ1-1, the V gene TRBV5-1, with 9 bases matching TRBD1. Per germline, CDR1 SGHRS and CDR2 YFSETQ. V lost 2 bases and J lost 0; bases outside the gene matches: 8. The CDR3 loop spans 17 amino acids. Combining the CDR3 with reference TRBV5-1 and TRBJ1-1 gives the whole variable domain KAGVTQTPRYLIKTRGQQVTLSCSPISGHRSVSWYQQTPGQGLQFLFEYFSETQRNKGNFPGRFSGRQFSNSRSEMNVSTLELGDSALYLCASSLMDRGAMNTEAFFGQGTRLTVV.

V usage is TRBV4-2 and J usage is TRBJ2-7; 12 bases line up with TRBD2. Germline CDR1 LGHNA, CDR2 YNFKEQ. Unmatched junction bases numbered 5, after V lost 0 bases and J lost 2 bases. The CDR3 extends over 17 amino acids. CDR3 sequence (DNA): TGTGCCAGCAGCCAAGATCTAGCGGGAGGGTACACCTACGAGCAGTACTTC. Translation: CASSQDLAGGYTYEQYF.

The chain uses TRBV27 and TRBJ2-1; D uncertain. The germline gives CDR1 MNHEY, CDR2 SMNVEV (reference sequence). Trimming removed 3 bases at V and 8 bases at J, with 5 bases between. The CDR3 totals 11 residues. DNA of the CDR3: TGTGCCAGCAGTTTCTTTGATGAGCAGTTCTTC. This codes for CASSFFDEQFF.

The V and J genes are TRBV9 and TRBJ2-2, with TRBD1 as a possible D gene (5 bases). Germline assignment: CDR1 SGDLS and CDR2 YYNGEE. The germline V and J ends were trimmed by 3 bases and 5 bases, with 11 bases remaining between them. The CDR3 runs 14 residues. The CDR3 coding sequence is TGTGCCAGCAGCGGTAGGGGTTTGACCGGGGAGCTGTTTTTT. Translating gives CASSGRGLTGELFF.

This clone is classed as medium-sized. The chain couples TRBV14 to TRBJ1-6; D is undetermined. Germline V gene lookup returns CDR1 SGHDN and CDR2 FVKESK. The V end lost 0 bases, the J end lost 6 bases, and 9 bases lay between the germline ends. The CDR3 is 15 residues long. CDR3 nucleotides: TGTGCCAGCAGCCAAGATAACTTATTTAATTCACCCCTCCACTTT. Its protein product is CASSQDNLFNSPLHF.

V and J are TRBV27 and TRBJ1-4, with D maybe TRBD1 (6 bases). The V gene's germline CDR1 is MNHEY and CDR2 SMNVEV (reference sequence). CDR3 size: 17 residues. Trimming left V 0 bases short and J 0 bases short, with 11 bases between. The CDR3 sequence is CASSLSQGPATNEKLFF. The DNA for the CDR3 is TGTGCCAGCAGTTTATCACAGGGACCTGCAACTAATGAAAAACTGTTTTTT.

This clone has just a few counts. V usage is TRBV6-6 and J usage is TRBJ1-1, with D unresolved. Per germline, CDR1 MNHNY and CDR2 SVGAGI (reference sequence). The CDR3 is 13 amino acids. Trimming took off 3 bases at V and 2 bases at J, with 7 bases between the two ends. This CDR3 is CASSYALNTEAFF. For the CDR3, the DNA is TGTGCCAGCAGTTATGCCCTAAACACTGAAGCTTTCTTT.

With respect to this clone: One end of the junction fails to match germline, which may point to a read error. The genes are TRBV19 and TRBJ2-3, with 8 bases fitting TRBD2. This CDR3 is 14 amino acids long. Per germline, CDR1 LNHDA and CDR2 SQIVND (reference sequence). CDR3 nucleotide sequence: TGTGCCAGTAGTTTTCGTGCTAGCGGGTCCCCTGAGGATTTT. This codes for CASSFRASGSPEDF.

This chain uses TRBV7-6 with TRBJ1-5; no clear D. The CDR3 consists of 18 residues. V was cut by 1 base and J by 6 bases, with 22 bases left in between. CDR1 and CDR2 (germline): SGHVS, FNYEAQ. CDR3: CASSLDPVERETVQPQHF. CDR3 nucleotides: TGTGCCAGCAGCTTAGACCCAGTCGAGAGGGAAACGGTTCAGCCCCAGCATTTT.

The chain uses TRBV7-2 and TRBJ2-7, with a tentative D call TRBD1 (6 bases). Per germline, CDR1 SGHTA and CDR2 FQGNSA. The germline V and J ends were trimmed by 1 base and 3 bases, with 22 bases remaining between them. The CDR3 totals 18 residues. CDR3 loop: CASSLVWDIYVMGYEQYF. The DNA for the CDR3 is TGTGCCAGCAGCTTAGTATGGGACATATACGTTATGGGCTACGAGCAGTACTTC.

V and J are TRBV29-1 and TRBJ1-4, with 8 bases that match TRBD1. Germline V gene lookup returns CDR1 SQVTM and CDR2 ANQGSEA. The trim removed 3 bases at V and 7 bases at J, leaving 7 bases unmatched. This CDR3 is 14 amino acids long. The CDR3 sequence is CSVDCVRGPEKLFF. CDR3 nucleotide sequence: TGCAGCGTTGATTGTGTCAGGGGGCCTGAAAAACTGTTTTTT.

This clone appeared once. This chain connects TRBV7-9 to TRBJ1-6; TRBD1 might be the D (5 bases). The CDR3 length is 16 residues. The V and J ends lost 5 bases and 0 bases respectively, with 11 bases between them. The germline gives CDR1 SEHNR, CDR2 FQNEAQ (reference sequence). CDR3 residues: CASSPLGGSYNSPLHF. DNA for the CDR3: TGTGCCAGCAGCCCCCTCGGGGGCTCCTATAATTCACCCCTCCACTTT.

The chain recombines TRBV7-7 with TRBJ2-2; 7 positions match TRBD1. The CDR3 spans 15 residues. Trimming removed 1 base from V and 4 bases from J; junction bases left unmatched: 3. Per germline, CDR1 SSHAT and CDR2 FNYEAQ (reference sequence). The CDR3 protein is CASSLGGGSTGELFF. CDR3 DNA sequence: TGTGCCAGCAGCTTAGGAGGGGGCAGCACCGGGGAGCTGTTTTTT.

The chain couples TRBV15 to TRBJ2-2; 15 bases are shared with TRBD2. The CDR3 has 17 amino acids. Unmatched junction bases numbered 2, after V lost 0 bases and J lost 6 bases. Germline CDR1 reads LNHNV; CDR2 reads YYDKDF (reference sequence). CDR3 sequence: CATSRDRTSGRAGELFF. The CDR3 nucleotides read TGTGCCACCAGCAGAGATCGGACTAGCGGGAGGGCCGGGGAGCTGTTTTTT.

The V and J genes are TRBV19 and TRBJ1-5; 8 positions match TRBD1. CDR1 and CDR2 (germline): LNHDA, SQIVND (reference sequence). The CDR3 covers 15 residues. V shed 0 bases, J shed 5 bases, and the junction held 3 bases outside the gene matches. CDR3 coding DNA: TGTGCCAGTAGTATAGATCGGACAGGGTATCAGCCCCAGCATTTT. Residues: CASSIDRTGYQPQHF.

In this sample, this clone turned up once. The J gene is TRBJ1-1, the V gene TRBV6-1; 9 positions match TRBD1. The CDR3 consists of 15 residues. Trimming took 4 bases from V and 5 from J; bases not matched to a gene: 8. Germline-derived CDR1 and CDR2 are MNHNS and SASEGT. The CDR3 protein is CASSAGGTGWTEAFF. DNA for the CDR3: TGTGCCAGCAGTGCCGGGGGGACAGGGTGGACTGAAGCTTTCTTT.

J is TRBJ1-2 and V is TRBV29-1; 7 nucleotides align to TRBD1. Germline lookup yields CDR1 SQVTM and CDR2 ANQGSEA. Trimming took 5 bases from V and 3 from J; bases not matched to a gene: 3. The length of the CDR3 is 12 residues. The CDR3 DNA reads TGCAGCGTTACAGGGGAGGACTATGGCTACACCTTC. Protein sequence: CSVTGEDYGYTF.

This chain joins TRBV5-1 and TRBJ2-5, with TRBD2 identical over 14 bases. V dropped 4 bases and J dropped 1; count of bases not matched to a gene: 9. Per germline, CDR1 SGHRS and CDR2 YFSETQ. CDR3 size: 18 residues. The DNA for the CDR3 is TGCGCCAGCAGCCGGACCGGGACTAGCGGGAGTTCCCAAGAGACCCAGTACTTC. It translates to CASSRTGTSGSSQETQYF. Complete variable domain (other parts from reference TRBV5-1 and TRBJ2-5): KAGVTQTPRYLIKTRGQQVTLSCSPISGHRSVSWYQQTPGQGLQFLFEYFSETQRNKGNFPGRFSGRQFSNSRSEMNVSTLELGDSALYLCASSRTGTSGSSQETQYFGPGTRLLVL.

This chain joins TRBV7-9 and TRBJ2-6; 10 bases fit TRBD1. This CDR3 contains 19 residues. Germline lookup yields CDR1 SEHNR and CDR2 FQNEAQ (reference sequence). With 5 bases clipped from V and 0 bases from J, the junction kept 10 bases outside the gene matches. The CDR3 protein is CASSQGTGAIRSGANVLTF. The CDR3 nucleotides read TGTGCCAGCAGCCAAGGGACAGGGGCCATCCGCTCTGGGGCCAACGTCCTGACTTTC.

The chain couples TRBV9 to TRBJ2-2, with a weak D call TRBD2 (5 bases). Trimming stripped 1 base from V and 0 bases from J, with 10 bases between. Germline V lookup: CDR1 SGDLS, CDR2 YYNGEE. This CDR3 region has 16 residues. CDR3 DNA: TGTGCCAGCAGCGTAAGGAGCGGATCGAACACCGGGGAGCTGTTTTTT. It is translated as CASSVRSGSNTGELFF.

CDR3 residues: CATSLRTSGGETQYF. CDR3 coding DNA: TGTGCCACCAGCCTACGGACTAGCGGGGGGGAGACCCAGTACTTC. J is TRBJ2-5 and V is TRBV15, with 14 positions matching TRBD2. The CDR3 sequence is 15 residues long. The germline gives CDR1 LNHNV, CDR2 YYDKDF (reference sequence). J was trimmed by 5 bases and V by 5 bases; bases with no gene match: 4.

The CDR3 region is CASSTAGGPYPGELFF. The CDR3 region has the DNA TGTGCCAGCAGCACAGCGGGGGGGCCCTATCCCGGGGAGCTGTTTTTT. The chain links TRBV11-2 to TRBJ2-2, with 10 bases fitting TRBD2. CDR1 and CDR2 from the germline V gene are SGHAT and FQNNGV. CDR3 length: 16 amino acids. J was trimmed by 6 bases and V by 5 bases; bases with no gene match: 9. Supplemented by reference TRBV11-2 and TRBJ2-2, the full variable domain reads EAGVAQSPRYKIIEKRQSVAFWCNPISGHATLYWYQQILGQGPKLLIQFQNNGVVDDSQLPKDRFSAERLKGVDSTLKIQPAKLEDSAVYLCASSTAGGPYPGELFFGEGSRLTVL.

The chain recombines TRBV6-6 with TRBJ1-4; no reliable D call. Germline CDR1 is MNHNY and CDR2 is SVGAGI (reference sequence). With 0 bases removed from V and 7 bases from J, the gap between germline ends came to 15 bases. There are 16 residues in the CDR3. DNA of the CDR3: TGTGCCAGCAGTTACTCCGTTCAGGCGCTGAGTGAAAAACTGTTTTTT. This sequence encodes CASSYSVQALSEKLFF.

The V and J genes are TRBV6-6 and TRBJ1-2; D is perhaps TRBD1 (6 bases). Germline V gene lookup returns CDR1 MNHNY and CDR2 SVGAGI (reference sequence). Trimming pared 8 bases from V and 8 bases from J, leaving 21 bases between. The CDR3 loop spans 14 amino acids. CDR3: CASLKGDTGRGYTF. The CDR3 region has the DNA TGTGCCAGCCTTAAGGGGGACACCGGTCGGGGCTACACCTTC.

J is TRBJ2-7 and V is TRBV11-2, with 7 bases aligning to TRBD1. The CDR3 covers 15 residues. V gave up 6 bases and J gave up 2 bases; unmatched junction bases: 10. Per germline, CDR1 SGHAT and CDR2 FQNNGV. The CDR3 protein is CASRRPGTATYEQYF. CDR3 DNA sequence: TGTGCCAGCAGGCGGCCCGGGACAGCGACCTACGAGCAGTACTTC.

The chain combines TRBV6-5 with TRBJ2-3, with 7 bases lining up with TRBD1. CDR3 length equals 16 residues. The germline gives CDR1 MNHEY, CDR2 SVGAGI. Germline trimming cut 0 bases from V and 4 bases from J; bases unmatched to any gene: 7. This CDR3 is CASSYSMGQGADTQYF. The CDR3 DNA sequence: TGTGCCAGCAGTTACTCGATGGGGCAGGGGGCAGATACGCAGTATTTT.

The genes are TRBV7-9 and TRBJ1-3; D is ambiguous. Germline V gives CDR1 SEHNR, CDR2 FQNEAQ (reference sequence). V was pared by 5 bases and J by 6 bases, with 11 bases between. The CDR3 loop spans 13 amino acids. CDR3 amino acids: CASSRAGENTIYF. CDR3 coding DNA: TGTGCCAGCAGCCGGGCGGGAGAAAACACCATATATTTT.